These 32 T cell receptor beta chains share one sample of origin, sequenced in a study of T cell responses to AZD1222 COVID-19 vaccine. TCRdb's copy holds only in-frame clones and misses some; the assay was immunoSEQ multiplex PCR. Of around 64,000 clones listed, around 82% are singletons. The starting material was peripheral blood, obtained 28 days after the second AZD1222 dose. Receptors were obtained from an adult who received the AZD1222 COVID-19 vaccine.

The sample holds one count of this clone. The gene calls are TRBV5-1 and TRBJ2-5; D remains unclear. V gave up 3 bases and J gave up 1 base, with 13 bases separating them. The V gene's germline CDR1 is SGHRS and CDR2 YFSETQ. This CDR3 contains 15 residues. The CDR3 DNA follows: TGCGCCAGCAGCTGGGCTGGGGTTACCCAAGAGACCCAGTACTTC. Translation: CASSWAGVTQETQYF.

This chain uses TRBV11-2 with TRBJ1-1; D is ambiguous. Germline-derived CDR1 and CDR2 are SGHAT and FQNNGV. The CDR3 spans 14 residues. The V and J ends lost 4 bases and 8 bases respectively, with 17 bases between them. As DNA, the CDR3 is TGTGCCAGCAGCTCCCTCCGGGCCCCGAAAGAAGCTTTCTTT. This sequence encodes CASSSLRAPKEAFF. Drawing the rest from reference TRBV11-2 and TRBJ1-1, the complete variable domain is EAGVAQSPRYKIIEKRQSVAFWCNPISGHATLYWYQQILGQGPKLLIQFQNNGVVDDSQLPKDRFSAERLKGVDSTLKIQPAKLEDSAVYLCASSSLRAPKEAFFGQGTRLTVV.

The CDR3: CATSEQGAFRETQYF. The CDR3 bases are TGTGCCACCAGTGAACAGGGGGCTTTCCGAGAGACCCAGTACTTC. This chain links TRBV24-1 with TRBJ2-5; the match to TRBD1 covers 9 bases. The CDR3 length is 15 residues. Germline CDR1 reads KGHDR; CDR2 reads SFDVKD. V lost 4 bases, J lost 4 bases, and 6 bases stayed unmatched.

This clone was detected a few times. This sequence joins TRBV7-2 and TRBJ2-7; a possible D gene is TRBD2 (6 bases). The CDR3 spans 16 residues. Germline V gene data show CDR1 as SGHTA and CDR2 as FQGNSA. The germline V and J ends were trimmed by 5 bases and 0 bases, with 17 bases remaining between them. The CDR3 sequence: CASSPLSGGNSYEQYF. CDR3 coding DNA: TGTGCCAGCAGCCCTCTCAGCGGCGGGAACTCCTACGAGCAGTACTTC.

This rearrangement joins TRBV6-6 to TRBJ1-4; a possible D gene is TRBD1 (5 bases). Germline CDR1 is MNHNY and CDR2 is SVGAGI (reference sequence). V was shortened by 5 bases and J by 7 bases, with 11 bases between the two germline ends. This CDR3 region has 13 residues. CDR3 region: CASSAPGPEKLFF. CDR3 bases: TGTGCCAGCAGTGCCCCGGGGCCTGAAAAACTGTTTTTT.

The chain couples TRBV6-2 or TRBV6-3 to TRBJ1-1, with D possibly being TRBD1 (5 bases). The CDR3 length is 15 residues. V lost 2 bases, J lost 1 base, and 11 bases lay in between. Germline V CDR1 and CDR2: MNHEY, SVGEGT. The CDR3 loop is CASSYEGIQNTEAFF. The CDR3, as DNA: TGTGCCAGCAGTTACGAGGGGATCCAGAACACTGAAGCTTTCTTT.

This clone has just a few counts. The J gene is TRBJ1-1, the V gene TRBV3-1 (or the pseudogene TRBV3-2); D remains unclear. This CDR3 has 15 amino acids. Between the trimmed V and J ends, which lost 4 bases and 2 bases, there was a span of 14 bases. Germline assignment: CDR1 LGHDT and CDR2 YNNKEL (reference sequence). The CDR3 reads CASSRMGADNTEAFF. In DNA, the CDR3 is TGTGCCAGCAGCCGAATGGGAGCCGACAACACTGAAGCTTTCTTT.

The chain uses TRBV27 and TRBJ2-7, with D uncertain. The germline CDR1 and CDR2 sequences are MNHEY and SMNVEV (reference sequence). The CDR3 loop spans 13 amino acids. Trimming pared 0 bases from V and 6 bases from J, leaving 9 bases between. The CDR3 loop is CASSLSPGGEQYF. As DNA, the CDR3 is TGTGCCAGCAGTTTATCCCCCGGCGGCGAGCAGTACTTC.

CDR3 nucleotides: TGTGCCAGCAGCTCGGACAGGAGGGACGGGGAGCTGTTTTTT. Its protein product is CASSSDRRDGELFF. The chain couples TRBV11-3 to TRBJ2-2; D is perhaps TRBD1 (7 bases). V gave up 4 bases and J gave up 7 bases, with 13 bases separating them. Germline V CDR1 and CDR2: SGHNT, YENEEA. The CDR3 spans 14 residues.

This clone was recorded a few times. The chain is built from TRBV19 and TRBJ2-1; D perhaps matches TRBD1 (5 bases). V was trimmed by 5 bases and J by 0 bases, leaving 14 bases between them. CDR1 and CDR2 from the germline V gene are LNHDA and SQIVND (reference sequence). The CDR3 has 16 residues. As DNA, the CDR3 is TGTGCCAGTAGTTGGAGTAGGGGATTCTCCTACAATGAGCAGTTCTTC. It encodes CASSWSRGFSYNEQFF. Together with reference TRBV19 and TRBJ2-1, the CDR3 gives the full variable domain: DGGITQSPKYLFRKEGQNVTLSCEQNLNHDAMYWYRQDPGQGLRLIYYSQIVNDFQKGDIAEGYSVSREKKESFPLTVTSAQKNPTAFYLCASSWSRGFSYNEQFFGPGTRLTVL.

The chain combines TRBV4-3 with TRBJ1-2, with a possible D match to TRBD1 (5 bases). This CDR3 comprises 14 residues. CDR1 and CDR2 (germline): LGHNA, YSLEER. Trimming removed 4 bases at V and 7 bases at J, with 16 bases between. CDR3 in amino acids: CASSPRVGTFGYTF. DNA for the CDR3: TGCGCCAGCAGCCCAAGAGTTGGGACCTTTGGCTACACCTTC.

J is TRBJ2-1 and V is TRBV5-1; no reliable D call. The CDR3 is 13 residues long. Germline CDR1 reads SGHRS; CDR2 reads YFSETQ. Trimming cost V 2 bases and J 5 bases, with 8 bases left between them. The CDR3 nucleotides read TGCGCCAGCAGCTTTGGGCCGGACAATGAGCAGTTCTTC. Protein sequence: CASSFGPDNEQFF.

V gene TRBV4-3 combines with J gene TRBJ1-2, with D tentatively TRBD1 (5 bases). Trimming pared 1 base from V and 6 bases from J, leaving 27 bases between. The CDR3 spans 19 residues. The V gene's germline CDR1 is LGHNA and CDR2 YSLEER. The CDR3, as DNA: TGCGCCAGCAGCCAAGTTACCAGGGTTTTCGGGGAGTTGAAGCATGGCTACACCTTC. Protein: CASSQVTRVFGELKHGYTF.

The gene calls are TRBV29-1 and TRBJ2-7; 9 bases are shared with TRBD1. The V segment lost 5 bases and the J segment 7 bases; nucleotides outside the gene matches: 9. Germline V gene data show CDR1 as SQVTM and CDR2 as ANQGSEA. This CDR3 contains 13 residues. CDR3 coding DNA: TGCAGCGTTCAATCAGGGACAGGGATTGAGCAGTACTTC. This translates into CSVQSGTGIEQYF.

The chain carries TRBV6-5 and TRBJ1-2, with TRBD1 matching 7 bases. CDR3 length equals 15 residues. V gave up 6 bases and J gave up 4 bases; unmatched junction bases: 11. In germline, CDR1 is MNHEY, CDR2 SVGAGI. CDR3 amino acids: CASSTNRGWGYGYTF. The CDR3 coding sequence is TGTGCCAGCAGCACAAACAGGGGCTGGGGCTATGGCTACACCTTC.

The chain couples TRBV2 to TRBJ2-7; TRBD1 might be the D (6 bases). V lost 4 bases and J lost 1, with 8 bases in between. The CDR3 loop spans 13 amino acids. Germline CDR1 is SNHLY and CDR2 is FYNNEI. CDR3 nucleotide sequence: TGTGCCAGCAGTGGGACAGAGTCCTACGAGCAGTACTTC. Its translation is CASSGTESYEQYF.

The genes are TRBV29-1 and TRBJ2-3, with D perhaps being TRBD1 or TRBD2 (6 bases each). Germline lookup yields CDR1 SQVTM and CDR2 ANQGSEA. This CDR3 contains 13 residues. V lost 3 bases and J 4 bases, leaving 11 bases between the germline ends. In nucleotides, the CDR3 is TGCAGCGTTGATTCGGGGGCCTCAGATACGCAGTATTTT. Translated, it gives CSVDSGASDTQYF.

This clone was found a few times. Germline is not matched at one junction end, which may reflect a read error. The gene calls are TRBV6-5 and TRBJ1-2; 12 bases are shared with TRBD1. The germline V gene has CDR1 MNHEY and CDR2 SVGAGI. The CDR3 spans 15 residues. CDR3 coding DNA: TGTGCCAGCAGTTACCAGTCCCGGGACAGGGGGCGGAACGGATTC. It encodes CASSYQSRDRGRNGF.

The chain links TRBV7-2 to TRBJ1-3; tentative D call: TRBD1 (5 bases). This CDR3 is 13 amino acids long. Germline-derived CDR1 and CDR2 are SGHTA and FQGNSA. Trimming took 5 bases from V and 12 from J, leaving 17 bases between them. The chain's CDR3 is CASSPDTGPYIYF. The CDR3 DNA reads as TGTGCCAGCAGCCCGGACACCGGCCCATACATATATTTT.

This rearrangement joins TRBV12-3 or TRBV12-4 to TRBJ2-1; D gene unclear. There are 11 residues in the CDR3. V was pared by 2 bases and J by 13 bases, with 9 bases between. The CDR3 loop reads CASSLRQNQFF. Written as DNA, the CDR3 is TGTGCCAGCAGTTTAAGGCAGAATCAGTTCTTC.

This clone was recorded only once. This chain joins TRBV5-1 and TRBJ1-5, with D uncertain. CDR3 size: 15 residues. CDR1 is SGHRS, CDR2 YFSETQ, per germline. V lost 0 bases, J lost 3 bases, and 10 bases lay in between. In nucleotides, the CDR3 is TGCGCCAGCAGCTTGGGAGACCGAGACAATCAGCCCCAGCATTTT. Amino acids: CASSLGDRDNQPQHF.

This clone has only a few counts. The rearrangement uses TRBV4-2 and TRBJ1-1, with a possible D match to TRBD1 (6 bases). CDR1 and CDR2 (germline): LGHNA, YNFKEQ. V shed 3 bases and J shed 1 base, with 9 bases lying between them. This CDR3 has 14 residues. The CDR3 region has the DNA TGTGCCAGCAGCCACCTGGACAGGAACACTGAAGCTTTCTTT. It specifies CASSHLDRNTEAFF.

The count of this clone is one. The CDR3 coding sequence is TGTGCCATCAGTGAGTCGGAGGGGTTTAGCTCCTACGAGCAGTACTTC. Protein sequence: CAISESEGFSSYEQYF. V is TRBV10-3 and J is TRBJ2-7, with TRBD2 as a possible D gene (6 bases). CDR3 length: 16 amino acids. The V and J ends lost 0 bases and 0 bases respectively, with 12 bases between them. CDR1 ENHRY and CDR2 SYGVKD come from the germline V gene.

The chain uses TRBV19 and TRBJ2-7; D assignment may be TRBD1 or TRBD2 (5 bases each). Germline V gene sequence: CDR1 LNHDA, CDR2 SQIVND (reference sequence). The ends were cut back, 4 bases at V and 0 bases at J, with 16 bases in the middle. The CDR3 extends over 16 amino acids. This CDR3 reads CASSTTGRGTSYEQYF. CDR3 DNA: TGTGCCAGTAGTACCACGGGGAGAGGGACCTCCTACGAGCAGTACTTC.

J is TRBJ2-5 and V is TRBV7-2; 10 bases line up with TRBD2. Germline V gives CDR1 SGHTA, CDR2 FQGNSA. CDR3 size: 16 residues. Trimming at V came to 5 bases and at J to 3 bases, leaving 9 bases not matched to a gene. Here the CDR3 reads CASSAGPSGGEETQYF. CDR3 bases: TGTGCCAGCAGCGCTGGTCCTAGCGGGGGTGAAGAGACCCAGTACTTC.

This sequence joins TRBV27 and TRBJ1-1, with TRBD1 identical over 7 bases. Germline CDR1 is MNHEY and CDR2 is SMNVEV (reference sequence). J was trimmed by 1 base and V by 8 bases; bases with no gene match: 10. This CDR3 has 15 residues. The CDR3, as DNA: TGTGCCAGCTGCCGACAGGGTAGTGGGAACACTGAAGCTTTCTTT. The encoded protein is CASCRQGSGNTEAFF.

V gene TRBV5-1 combines with J gene TRBJ2-7; D might be TRBD1 (6 bases). There are 15 residues in the CDR3. Trimming left V 3 bases short and J 1 base short, with 14 bases between. Germline loops: CDR1 SGHRS, CDR2 YFSETQ. CDR3 nucleotide sequence: TGCGCCAGCAGCTGGGGGCCAGCCTCATCCTACGAGCAGTACTTC. Translating gives CASSWGPASSYEQYF.

This clone was counted only a few times. The chain is built from TRBV29-1 and TRBJ2-7; D uncertain. The germline V gene encodes CDR1 SQVTM and CDR2 ANQGSEA. The V gene lost 0 bases and the J gene lost 4 bases, with 4 bases spanning the gap. This CDR3 spans 11 amino acids. The CDR3 coding sequence is TGCAGCGTTGAAGAGGGGTACGAGCAGTACTTC. It is translated as CSVEEGYEQYF.

This sequence joins TRBV6-4 and TRBJ2-7, with a weak D call TRBD2 (6 bases). Germline CDR1 is MRHNA and CDR2 is SNTAGT. V gave up 7 bases and J gave up 0 bases, with 13 bases separating them. The CDR3 has 14 amino acids. In DNA, the CDR3 is TGTGCCAGCAAGAGGGAGGAGAGCTCCTACGAGCAGTACTTC. The encoded protein is CASKREESSYEQYF.

The V and J genes are TRBV5-1 and TRBJ1-1; D gene unclear. The V gene's germline CDR1 is SGHRS and CDR2 YFSETQ. Trimming cost V 2 bases and J 1 base, with 6 bases left between them. This CDR3 is 13 amino acids long. As DNA, the CDR3 is TGCGCCAGCAGCTTCGGAGGGAACACTGAAGCTTTCTTT. The encoded protein is CASSFGGNTEAFF. Full variable domain (missing parts from reference TRBV5-1 and TRBJ1-1): KAGVTQTPRYLIKTRGQQVTLSCSPISGHRSVSWYQQTPGQGLQFLFEYFSETQRNKGNFPGRFSGRQFSNSRSEMNVSTLELGDSALYLCASSFGGNTEAFFGQGTRLTVV.

The V gene is TRBV3-1 (or the pseudogene TRBV3-2), the J gene TRBJ1-6; 7 bases are a match to TRBD1. Germline CDR1 and CDR2: LGHDT and YNNKEL (reference sequence). Germline trimming cut 8 bases from V and 7 bases from J; bases unmatched to any gene: 5. The CDR3 contains 13 residues. CDR3 sequence (DNA): TGTGCCAGCCTGGGACAGCCAAATTCACCCCTCCACTTT. Its translation is CASLGQPNSPLHF.

This clone has a single count. The rearrangement links TRBV18 to TRBJ1-6; no definite D call. Trimming removed 1 base from V and 1 base from J, with 11 bases in between. CDR3 size: 17 residues. The germline gives CDR1 KGHSH, CDR2 LQKENI. This CDR3 is CASSPRVDRSYNSPLHF. For the CDR3, the DNA is TGTGCCAGCTCACCACGGGTGGATCGGTCCTATAATTCACCCCTCCACTTT.